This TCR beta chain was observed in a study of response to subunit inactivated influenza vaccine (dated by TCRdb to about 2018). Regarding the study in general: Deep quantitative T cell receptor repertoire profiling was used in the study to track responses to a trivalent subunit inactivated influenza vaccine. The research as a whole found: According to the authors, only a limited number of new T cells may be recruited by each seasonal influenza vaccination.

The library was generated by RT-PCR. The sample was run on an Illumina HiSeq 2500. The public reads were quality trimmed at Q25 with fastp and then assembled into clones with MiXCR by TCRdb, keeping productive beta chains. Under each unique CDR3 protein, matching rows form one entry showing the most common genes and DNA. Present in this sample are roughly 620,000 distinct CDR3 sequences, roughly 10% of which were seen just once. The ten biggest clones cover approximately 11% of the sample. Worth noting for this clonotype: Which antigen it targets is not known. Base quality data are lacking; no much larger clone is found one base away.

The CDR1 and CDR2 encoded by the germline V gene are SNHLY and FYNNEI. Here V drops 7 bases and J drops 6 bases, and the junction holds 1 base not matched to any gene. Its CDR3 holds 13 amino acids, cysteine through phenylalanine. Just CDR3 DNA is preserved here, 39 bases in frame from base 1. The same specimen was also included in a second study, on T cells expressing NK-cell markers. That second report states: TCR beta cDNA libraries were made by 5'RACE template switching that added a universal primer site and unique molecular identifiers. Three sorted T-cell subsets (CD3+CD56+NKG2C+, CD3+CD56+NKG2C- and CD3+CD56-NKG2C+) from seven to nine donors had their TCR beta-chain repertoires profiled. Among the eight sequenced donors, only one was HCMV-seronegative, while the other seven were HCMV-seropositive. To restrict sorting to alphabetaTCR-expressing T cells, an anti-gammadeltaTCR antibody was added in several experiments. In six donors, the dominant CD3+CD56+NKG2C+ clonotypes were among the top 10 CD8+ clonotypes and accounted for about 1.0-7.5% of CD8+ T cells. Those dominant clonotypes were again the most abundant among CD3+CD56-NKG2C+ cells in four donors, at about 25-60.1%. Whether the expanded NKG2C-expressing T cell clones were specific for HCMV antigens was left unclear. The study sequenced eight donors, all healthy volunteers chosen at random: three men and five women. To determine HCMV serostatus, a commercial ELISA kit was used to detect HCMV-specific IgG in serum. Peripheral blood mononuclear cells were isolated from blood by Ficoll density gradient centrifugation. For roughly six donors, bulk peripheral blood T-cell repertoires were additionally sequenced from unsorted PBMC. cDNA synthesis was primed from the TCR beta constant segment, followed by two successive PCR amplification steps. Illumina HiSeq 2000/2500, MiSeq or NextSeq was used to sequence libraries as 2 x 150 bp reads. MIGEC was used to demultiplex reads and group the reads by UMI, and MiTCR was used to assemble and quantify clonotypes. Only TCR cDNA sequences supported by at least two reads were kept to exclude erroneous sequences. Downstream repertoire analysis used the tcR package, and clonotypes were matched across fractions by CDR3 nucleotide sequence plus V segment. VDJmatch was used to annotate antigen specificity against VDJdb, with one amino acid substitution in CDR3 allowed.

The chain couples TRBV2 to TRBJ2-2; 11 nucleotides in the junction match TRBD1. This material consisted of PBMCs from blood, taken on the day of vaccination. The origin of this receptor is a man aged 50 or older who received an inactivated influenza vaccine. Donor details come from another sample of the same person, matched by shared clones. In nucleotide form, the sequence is TGTGCCAGCAAGGGACAGGGGGCCGGGGAGCTGTTTTTT. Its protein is CASKGQGAGELFF.